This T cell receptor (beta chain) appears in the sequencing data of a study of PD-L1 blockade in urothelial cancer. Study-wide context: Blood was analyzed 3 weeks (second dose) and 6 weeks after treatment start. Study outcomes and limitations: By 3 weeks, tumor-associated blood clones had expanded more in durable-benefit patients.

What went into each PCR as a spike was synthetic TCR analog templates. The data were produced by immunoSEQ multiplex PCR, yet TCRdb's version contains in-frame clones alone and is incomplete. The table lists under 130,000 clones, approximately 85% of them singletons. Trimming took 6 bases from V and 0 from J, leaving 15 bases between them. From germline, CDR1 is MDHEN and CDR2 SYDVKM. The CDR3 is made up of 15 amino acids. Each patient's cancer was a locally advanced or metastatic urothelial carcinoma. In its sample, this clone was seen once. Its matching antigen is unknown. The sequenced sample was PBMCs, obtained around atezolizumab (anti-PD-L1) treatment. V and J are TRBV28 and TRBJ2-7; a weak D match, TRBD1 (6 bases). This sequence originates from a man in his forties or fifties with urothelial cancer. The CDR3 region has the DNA TGTGCCAGCAGGGATAGAGGGGGTTTCTCCTACGAGCAGTACTTC. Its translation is CASRDRGGFSYEQYF.